What follows are 23 T cell receptor beta chains derived from one specimen sequenced in a study of regulatory T cells in long-lasting Graves disease. Arm-PCR of CDR3 regions and iRepertoire HTBI primers were used to build TCR beta libraries. TCRdb called the multiplex PCR reads again in MiXCR, with one record for every CDR3 protein. The profile shows about 430,000 distinct CDR3 sequences, around 16% of them singletons. The time point here: newly diagnosed GD, antithyroid drugs for less than 3 months. PBMCs provided the RNA from which the TCR library was made. The same data also contributed to another study, on T cells in Graves' hyperthyroidism and ophthalmopathy.

The sample consisted of peripheral blood mononuclear cells (PBMCs), taken at new diagnosis, from a patient treated with antithyroid drugs. These TCRs come from a woman aged 40 to 49 with Graves disease.

This chain joins TRBV27 and TRBJ2-3, with 13 nucleotides matching TRBD2. J gave up 3 bases and V 6 bases, and 6 bases lay outside the gene matches. CDR1 is MNHEY and CDR2 is SMNVEV in the germline V gene (reference sequence). The CDR3 has 16 amino acids. The CDR3 protein is CASRPGTSGKTDTQYF. In DNA, the CDR3 is TGTGCCAGCAGACCGGGGACTAGCGGGAAAACAGATACGCAGTATTTT.

J is TRBJ1-5 and V is TRBV19, with 9 positions matching TRBD1. The CDR3 has 18 residues. The junction had 9 bases not matched to a gene; V was cut back by 3 bases and J by 0 bases. Germline V gene lookup returns CDR1 LNHDA and CDR2 SQIVND (reference sequence). Here the CDR3 reads CASSIPGQGYYSNQPQHF. The DNA of the CDR3 is TGTGCCAGTAGTATCCCGGGACAGGGATACTATAGCAATCAGCCCCAGCATTTT.

This clonotype appeared many times. The gene calls are TRBV20-1 and TRBJ2-3; D call uncertain. Germline-derived CDR1 and CDR2 are DFQATT and SNEGSKA (reference sequence). This CDR3 has 16 residues. The V gene lost 4 bases and the J gene lost 2 bases, with 19 bases spanning the gap. CDR3 sequence: CSATSRLETPTDTQYF. The CDR3 region has the DNA TGCAGTGCTACGAGTCGTCTAGAGACGCCCACAGATACGCAGTATTTT.

This clonotype was seen at least ten times. The chain has TRBV2 and TRBJ2-5; D gene uncertain. Germline-derived CDR1 and CDR2 are SNHLY and FYNNEI. CDR3 length: 15 amino acids. With 5 bases removed from V and 0 bases from J, the gap between germline ends came to 13 bases. CDR3 coding DNA: TGTGCCAGCAGTATCCCAGATTGGTACCAAGAGACCCAGTACTTC. Amino acids: CASSIPDWYQETQYF.

This clonotype was found many times. This chain uses TRBV12-3 or TRBV12-4 with TRBJ2-1, with 11 bases aligning to TRBD2. The V and J ends lost 2 bases and 0 bases, in that order; junction bases with no gene match: 15. CDR3 length: 21 residues. CDR3 loop: CASSLLATSGMTTGSYNEQFF. CDR3 coding DNA: TGTGCCAGCAGTTTATTAGCGACTAGCGGGATGACAACCGGCTCCTACAATGAGCAGTTCTTC.

This clonotype was observed at least ten times. The CDR3 sequence is CASSSTRTSPDEQFF. CDR3 in DNA: TGTGCCAGCAGCTCCACACGGACTAGCCCCGATGAGCAGTTCTTC. The genes are TRBV7-9 and TRBJ2-1, with 8 positions matching TRBD2. The CDR3 has 15 amino acids. Germline CDR1 reads SEHNR; CDR2 reads FQNEAQ (reference sequence). V trimming: 4 bases; J trimming: 8 bases; junction bases outside the gene matches: 10. Combining the CDR3 with reference TRBV7-9 and TRBJ2-1 gives the whole variable domain DTGVSQNPRHKITKRGQNVTFRCDPISEHNRLYWYRQTLGQGPEFLTYFQNEAQLEKSRLLSDRFSAERPKGSFSTLEIQRTEQGDSAMYLCASSSTRTSPDEQFFGPGTRLTVL.

This clonotype occurred a few times. The V gene is TRBV6-2 or TRBV6-3, the J gene TRBJ1-4, with TRBD1 matching 7 bases. CDR3 length equals 15 residues. Germline-derived CDR1 and CDR2 are MNHEY and SVGEGT. J lost 7 bases, V lost 5 bases, and 10 bases had no gene match. The CDR3, as DNA: TGTGCCAGCAGTGAAGGGGCAGGGGGATTTGAAAAACTGTTTTTT. Translating it yields CASSEGAGGFEKLFF.

This clonotype came up a few times. Being one base from a much bigger clone, this may be a read error. This chain uses TRBV11-3 with TRBJ2-5, with D possibly being TRBD1 or TRBD2 (5 bases each). Germline loops: CDR1 SGHNT, CDR2 YENEEA. Between the trimmed V and J ends, which lost 6 bases and 4 bases, there was a span of 21 bases. CDR3 length equals 16 residues. The CDR3 nucleotides are TGTGCCAGCAGGCATGGGACCATGGCCGGACTAGAGACCCAGTACTTC. Protein: CASRHGTMAGLETQYF.

This clonotype was detected many times. The V gene is TRBV7-9, the J gene TRBJ1-5; possible D gene TRBD1, 5 bases. V shed 5 bases and J shed 5 bases, with 10 bases lying between them. CDR1 and CDR2 from the germline V gene are SEHNR and FQNEAQ (reference sequence). This CDR3 spans 13 amino acids. The CDR3 is CASSPGGDQPQHF. CDR3 coding DNA: TGTGCCAGCAGCCCTGGGGGGGATCAGCCCCAGCATTTT.

Only a few counts were recorded for this clonotype. This chain joins TRBV12-3 or TRBV12-4 and TRBJ1-5; no firm D call. The CDR3 is 14 amino acids. V shed 5 bases and J shed 0 bases, with 8 bases lying between them. In nucleotides, the CDR3 is TGTGCCAGCAGTAAGGAATATAGCAATCAGCCCCAGCATTTT. As protein: CASSKEYSNQPQHF.

This clonotype was seen ten or more times. The chain carries TRBV28 and TRBJ2-3, with D possibly being TRBD2 (7 bases). CDR3 length: 17 residues. Germline V gives CDR1 MDHEN, CDR2 SYDVKM. V dropped 5 bases and J dropped 3 bases, with 21 bases sitting between them. The CDR3 reads CASSSISRGRGTDTQYF. In DNA, the CDR3 is TGTGCCAGCAGTAGCATTAGCAGAGGGAGGGGGACAGATACGCAGTATTTT. Variable domain in full (rest from reference TRBV28 and TRBJ2-3): DVKVTQSSRYLVKRTGEKVFLECVQDMDHENMFWYRQDPGLGLRLIYFSYDVKMKEKGDIPEGYSVSREKKERFSLILESASTNQTSMYLCASSSISRGRGTDTQYFGPGTRLTVL.

In its sample, this clonotype was seen many times. The V gene is TRBV20-1, the J gene TRBJ2-3; 12 positions agree with TRBD2. Germline V CDR1 and CDR2: DFQATT, SNEGSKA (reference sequence). V lost 0 bases to trimming and J lost 5 bases; unmatched junction nucleotides: 9. The CDR3 has 17 residues. The CDR3 DNA follows: TGCAGTGCTAGAGATCTTTCGGCTAGCGGGAGGGAAGATACGCAGTATTTT. It specifies CSARDLSASGREDTQYF.

The chain is built from TRBV18 and TRBJ2-5; D remains ambiguous. V was shortened by 5 bases and J by 2 bases, with 9 bases between the two germline ends. The CDR3 length is 13 residues. CDR1 is KGHSH, CDR2 LQKENI, per germline. CDR3 bases: TGTGCCAGCTCAAGGGCCGAGCAAGAGACCCAGTACTTC. This encodes CASSRAEQETQYF.

V gene TRBV7-9 combines with J gene TRBJ2-1, with 7 bases matching TRBD2. CDR3 length equals 15 residues. Germline lookup yields CDR1 SEHNR and CDR2 FQNEAQ (reference sequence). After removal of 5 bases from V and 6 bases from J, the junction contained 10 bases not matched to a gene. CDR3 sequence (DNA): TGTGCCAGCAGCGCTCAGGGACTATTAGTCAATGAGCAGTTCTTC. It translates to CASSAQGLLVNEQFF. The variable domain in full, completed from reference TRBV7-9 and TRBJ2-1, reads DTGVSQNPRHKITKRGQNVTFRCDPISEHNRLYWYRQTLGQGPEFLTYFQNEAQLEKSRLLSDRFSAERPKGSFSTLEIQRTEQGDSAMYLCASSAQGLLVNEQFFGPGTRLTVL.

The chain uses TRBV30 and TRBJ1-1; no definite D call. V lost 2 bases and J lost 0, with 4 bases in between. This CDR3 has 12 amino acids. The germline V gene encodes CDR1 GTSNPN and CDR2 SVGIG (reference sequence). CDR3 sequence (DNA): TGTGCCTGGAGTATAATGAACACTGAAGCTTTCTTT. Its protein product is CAWSIMNTEAFF.

In its sample, this clonotype was seen many times. The rearrangement links TRBV29-1 to TRBJ1-5; D is uncertain. CDR3 length: 12 residues. Germline values: CDR1 SQVTM, CDR2 ANQGSEA. Between the trimmed V and J ends, which lost 7 bases and 0 bases, there was a span of 7 bases. CDR3 coding DNA: TGCAGCGCCCAGAGTAGCAATCAGCCCCAGCATTTT. Amino acid sequence: CSAQSSNQPQHF.

The chain couples TRBV20-1 to TRBJ2-2, with a possible D match to TRBD2 (6 bases). This CDR3 contains 16 residues. Between the trimmed V and J ends, which lost 1 base and 6 bases, there was a span of 18 bases. CDR1 and CDR2 (germline): DFQATT, SNEGSKA (reference sequence). CDR3 DNA sequence: TGCAGTGCTAGAGCGACGGGACTCCTTAGATCCGGGGAGCTGTTTTTT. It yields the protein CSARATGLLRSGELFF.

At least ten counts were recorded for this clonotype. CDR3 residues: CASRETGNIGADTQYF. The CDR3 DNA reads TGTGCCAGCAGAGAAACGGGTAATATTGGGGCAGATACGCAGTATTTT. The V and J genes are TRBV28 and TRBJ2-3; unclear D gene. This CDR3 comprises 16 residues. V lost 6 bases and J 4 bases, leaving 20 bases between the germline ends. CDR1 is MDHEN, CDR2 SYDVKM, per germline.

In this sample, this clonotype turned up many times. The chain carries TRBV11-1 and TRBJ2-2; possibly TRBD2 for D (5 bases). Germline CDR1 and CDR2: SGHAT and FQDESV (reference sequence). V lost 5 bases, J lost 3 bases, and 16 bases lay in between. CDR3 size: 16 residues. The CDR3 DNA is TGTGCCAGCAGCCCCGGGTCCGGGGTAGACACCGGGGAGCTGTTTTTT. It yields the protein CASSPGSGVDTGELFF.

This clonotype was seen a handful of times. A read error may be the cause here, since a much bigger clone is one base away. The chain is built from TRBV28 and TRBJ2-5; 7 positions agree with TRBD1. Germline assignment: CDR1 MDHEN and CDR2 SYDVKM. The CDR3 runs 13 residues. The CDR3 DNA sequence: TGTGCCAGCAGTGTGGACAGGTCGAAGACCCGGTACTTC. Encoded protein: CASSVDRSKTRYF.

This clonotype showed up many times. J is TRBJ2-1 and V is TRBV28; 14 positions agree with TRBD2. V shed 5 bases, J shed 4 bases, and the junction held 7 bases outside the gene matches. CDR1 and CDR2 (germline): MDHEN, SYDVKM. The CDR3 is 17 amino acids. DNA for the CDR3: TGTGCCAGCAGTCAACCGGGACTAGCGGGAGAATACAATGAGCAGTTCTTC. It encodes CASSQPGLAGEYNEQFF.

Only a few counts were recorded for this clonotype. V and J are TRBV11-1 and TRBJ1-6; 8 bases map to TRBD1. CDR1 and CDR2 (germline): SGHAT, FQDESV (reference sequence). This CDR3 spans 17 amino acids. The ends lost 3 bases at V and 1 base at J; junction bases unmatched: 5. CDR3 protein: CASSLATGGSYNSPLHF. In DNA, the CDR3 is TGTGCCAGCAGCTTGGCAACAGGGGGGTCCTATAATTCACCCCTCCACTTT.

This clonotype was counted only a few times. The rearrangement joins TRBV19 to TRBJ1-6; 9 bases are a match to TRBD1. CDR1 LNHDA and CDR2 SQIVND come from the germline V gene (reference sequence). The J segment lost 7 bases and the V segment lost 3 bases, leaving 1 base of the junction unmatched. The CDR3 runs to 14 residues. Here the CDR3 DNA reads TGTGCCAGTAGTATCGGGACAGGGAATTCACCCCTCCACTTT. This codes for CASSIGTGNSPLHF.